This T cell receptor (beta chain) emerged from a study of control samples from healthy donors and cancer patients. CDR1 GTSNPN and CDR2 SVGIG come from the germline V gene (reference sequence). V was cut by 4 bases and J by 4 bases, with 5 bases left in between. The CDR3 contains 11 residues. Assay used: immunoSEQ multiplex PCR; TCRdb lists only in-frame clones, some missing. Of about 120,000 clones listed, around nine tenths are singletons. The TCR sequence derives from a man between 25 and 39 years old in good health. This rearrangement joins TRBV30 to TRBJ2-1; D is unclear. Sequencing used blood. This CDR3 reads CAWNRYNEQFF. The CDR3 region has the DNA TGTGCCTGGAACCGATACAATGAGCAGTTCTTC. Variable domain in full (rest from reference TRBV30 and TRBJ2-1): SQTIHQWPATLVQPVGSPLSLECTVEGTSNPNLYWYRQAAGRGLQLLFYSVGIGQISSEVPQNLSASRPQDRQFILSSKKLLLSDSGFYLCAWNRYNEQFFGPGTRLTVL.